This T cell receptor (beta chain) derives from a study of T cell repertoires in MIS-A myocarditis. This CDR3 comprises 18 residues. Looked up from germline, CDR1 is MNHEY and CDR2 is SVGEGT. Germline trimming cut 2 bases from V and 1 base from J; bases unmatched to any gene: 11. Some clones are missing from TCRdb's copy, which holds only in-frame ones; the method was immunoSEQ multiplex PCR. Of roughly 14,000 clones in the sample, 74% were seen once. The sequencing sample was made of left ventricle heart tissue obtained at autopsy. The clonotype was recovered from a man aged 18 to 29 with fulminant myocarditis from multisystem inflammatory syndrome in adults (MIS-A) after COVID-19. This chain connects TRBV6-2 or TRBV6-3 to TRBJ1-5; 7 bases align to TRBD1. DNA of the CDR3: TGTGCCAGCAGTTACCCACGAGGAGGGGGCGTCAGCAATCAGCCCCAGCATTTT. This translates into CASSYPRGGGVSNQPQHF.